The 22 T cell receptor beta chains below come from one sample, sequenced in a study (dated by TCRdb to 2016 to 2017). Libraries came from RT-PCR. The reads were generated on an Illumina MiSeq. Using fastp trimming at Q25 and MiXCR clonotype assembly, TCRdb reanalyzed the public sequencing data and kept in-frame beta chains. Entries that share a CDR3 protein sequence are merged under the most common genes and DNA. The sample table lists about 680,000 distinct CDR3 sequences, approximately 15% of them with a count of one. The ten biggest clones cover 3% to 4.5% of the sample. Sample: memory CD4+ T cells from blood. These receptors came from a female donor in good health, serving as a healthy control.

The sample holds many counts of this clonotype. The chain uses TRBV20-1 and TRBJ2-3; 11 bases align to TRBD2. V dropped 6 bases and J dropped 4; count of bases not matched to a gene: 6. The CDR3 consists of 14 residues. Germline V gene data show CDR1 as DFQATT and CDR2 as SNEGSKA (reference sequence). The CDR3 loop is CSASTSGSPDTQYF. The CDR3 region has the DNA TGCAGTGCGAGTACTAGCGGGAGTCCAGATACGCAGTATTTT.

The CDR3: CASSHGQQSYNEQFF. In nucleotides, the CDR3 is TGTGCCAGCAGCCATGGTCAACAATCCTACAATGAGCAGTTCTTC. This chain links TRBV3-1 with TRBJ2-1, with no clear D. The ends were cut back, 3 bases at V and 1 base at J, with 10 bases in the middle. Germline lookup yields CDR1 LGHDT and CDR2 YNNKEL (reference sequence). This CDR3 is built from 15 residues.

This CDR3 reads CATSSGEAVADHYGYTF. The CDR3 DNA sequence: TGTGCCACCAGCAGTGGGGAGGCGGTTGCAGATCACTATGGCTACACCTTC. The chain uses TRBV15 and TRBJ1-2; D is undetermined. The V and J ends lost 3 bases and 3 bases respectively, with 20 bases between them. The V gene's germline CDR1 is LNHNV and CDR2 YYDKDF (reference sequence). The CDR3 is 17 amino acids.

This clonotype was seen many times. The chain carries TRBV29-1 and TRBJ2-4; possible D gene TRBD1, 5 bases. Looked up from germline, CDR1 is SQVTM and CDR2 is ANQGSEA. CDR3 length: 13 amino acids. Trimming left V 4 bases short and J 8 bases short, with 15 bases between. CDR3 region: CSVGFSGLDIQYF. The CDR3 bases are TGCAGCGTTGGTTTTTCAGGGCTAGACATTCAGTACTTC.

This chain uses TRBV7-2 with TRBJ2-3; tentatively, D is TRBD2 (6 bases). The CDR3 is made up of 14 amino acids. Germline loops: CDR1 SGHTA, CDR2 FQGNSA. The ends were cut back, 5 bases at V and 2 bases at J, with 11 bases in the middle. CDR3 protein: CASSRRRDTDTQYF. The CDR3 DNA reads as TGTGCCAGCAGCCGACGGCGGGACACAGATACGCAGTATTTT.

In its sample, this clonotype was seen a few times. This chain joins TRBV4-1 and TRBJ2-2, with TRBD1 identical over 9 bases. There are 17 residues in the CDR3. V was clipped by 1 base and J by 2 bases; unmatched bases: 5. Germline V gene sequence: CDR1 MGHRA, CDR2 YSYEKL. The CDR3 DNA sequence: TGCGCCAGCAGCCAAGTTTTGACAGGGGGTAACACCGGGGAGCTGTTTTTT. This encodes CASSQVLTGGNTGELFF.

This clonotype was found a few times. The chain couples TRBV10-3 to TRBJ2-5; the match to TRBD2 covers 12 bases. There are 14 residues in the CDR3. CDR1 is ENHRY and CDR2 is SYGVKD in the germline V gene. V was clipped by 6 bases and J by 3 bases; unmatched bases: 2. The CDR3 bases are TGTGCCATCAGCCGGACTAGCGGGGAAGAGACCCAGTACTTC. Amino acids: CAISRTSGEETQYF.

This clonotype was seen ten or more times. V and J are TRBV18 and TRBJ2-7; 12 bases line up with TRBD2. Losses at the gene ends were 1 base for V and 2 bases for J; bases not matched to a gene: 18. CDR1 and CDR2 from the germline V gene are KGHSH and LQKENI. CDR3 length equals 21 residues. This CDR3 reads CASSPRLGDPTSGSTTYEQYF. The CDR3 nucleotides are TGTGCCAGCTCACCACGACTCGGGGACCCGACTAGCGGGAGTACAACCTACGAGCAGTACTTC.

In this sample, this clonotype turned up a few times. V gene TRBV9 combines with J gene TRBJ2-1; possible D gene TRBD2, 5 bases. CDR3 size: 16 residues. Trimming pared 3 bases from V and 1 base from J, leaving 14 bases between. The germline gives CDR1 SGDLS, CDR2 YYNGEE. CDR3 protein: CASSGSRAESYNEQFF. The DNA for the CDR3 is TGTGCCAGCAGCGGTTCACGAGCGGAGTCCTACAATGAGCAGTTCTTC.

Many counts were recorded for this clonotype. The chain uses TRBV7-9 and TRBJ1-3; no firm D call. Germline loops: CDR1 SEHNR, CDR2 FQNEAQ (reference sequence). CDR3 length: 14 residues. V dropped 5 bases and J dropped 2 bases, with 10 bases sitting between them. The chain's CDR3 is CASSTWVAGNTIYF. CDR3 coding DNA: TGTGCCAGCAGCACTTGGGTGGCTGGAAACACCATATATTTT. Filled out from reference TRBV7-9 and TRBJ1-3, the complete variable domain reads DTGVSQNPRHKITKRGQNVTFRCDPISEHNRLYWYRQTLGQGPEFLTYFQNEAQLEKSRLLSDRFSAERPKGSFSTLEIQRTEQGDSAMYLCASSTWVAGNTIYFGEGSWLTVV.

This clonotype was counted ten times or more. In nucleotides, the CDR3 is TGTGCCAGCACCCAGAATTTGGGCAATCAGCCCCAGCATTTT. As protein: CASTQNLGNQPQHF. The rearrangement uses TRBV7-2 and TRBJ1-5, with no clear D. The germline gives CDR1 SGHTA, CDR2 FQGNSA. Between the trimmed V and J ends, which lost 7 bases and 2 bases, there was a span of 12 bases. The CDR3 has 14 residues.

The sample holds a few counts of this clonotype. This chain connects TRBV10-3 to TRBJ1-5; TRBD1 might be the D (6 bases). The V gene's germline CDR1 is ENHRY and CDR2 SYGVKD. The V and J ends lost 4 bases and 1 base respectively, with 14 bases between them. CDR3 length: 16 amino acids. The CDR3 DNA reads TGTGCCATCAGTGCGGAAGGGGGTCGGAGCAATCAGCCCCAGCATTTT. Translating it yields CAISAEGGRSNQPQHF.

There are many counts of this clonotype. J is TRBJ2-1 and V is TRBV7-2, with 13 bases fitting TRBD2. The CDR3 has 15 amino acids. Germline V gene sequence: CDR1 SGHTA, CDR2 FQGNSA. V gave up 5 bases and J gave up 6 bases; unmatched junction bases: 4. CDR3 nucleotide sequence: TGTGCCAGCAGCCGGACTAGCGGGAGTATCAATGAGCAGTTCTTC. It is translated as CASSRTSGSINEQFF.

This clonotype was observed a single time. The chain is built from TRBV21-1 and TRBJ1-5. TRBV21-1 is recorded as a pseudogene. The CDR3 spans 13 residues. CDR3 protein: CASSKAGYQPQHF. The DNA of the CDR3 is TGTGCCAGCAGCAAAGCTGGGTATCAGCCCCAGCATTTT.

The table lists this clonotype with many counts. The chain is built from TRBV27 and TRBJ2-7; weak D call: TRBD2 (5 bases). Trimming removed 4 bases at V and 6 bases at J, with 10 bases between. The length of the CDR3 is 12 residues. CDR1 MNHEY and CDR2 SMNVEV come from the germline V gene (reference sequence). CDR3: CASSSVGVEQYF. The CDR3 DNA follows: TGTGCCAGCAGTTCGGTCGGGGTCGAGCAGTACTTC.

This rearrangement joins TRBV7-2 to TRBJ2-7; 7 nucleotides line up with TRBD2. The germline V gene has CDR1 SGHTA and CDR2 FQGNSA. V shed 2 bases, J shed 4 bases, and the junction held 26 bases outside the gene matches. There are 21 residues in the CDR3. The CDR3 protein is CASSLQIYTGRASGLSYEQYF. CDR3 bases: TGTGCCAGCAGCTTACAGATCTATACCGGGCGGGCTAGCGGCCTTTCTTACGAGCAGTACTTC.

This clonotype was found many times. This sequence joins TRBV5-5 and TRBJ2-2; 8 bases fit TRBD2. CDR1 and CDR2 from the germline V gene are SGHKS and YYEKEE (reference sequence). V lost 4 bases, J lost 6 bases, and 8 bases stayed unmatched. This CDR3 contains 15 residues. The CDR3 bases are TGTGCCAGCAGCCAAGAGGAGCGGGAGTCCGGGGAGCTGTTTTTT. This encodes CASSQEERESGELFF.

This clonotype was detected a few times. This sequence joins TRBV11-2 and TRBJ2-7, with D possibly matching TRBD1 (5 bases). The V gene's germline CDR1 is SGHAT and CDR2 FQNNGV. The CDR3 sequence is 13 residues long. Deletions cut 3 bases from V and 5 bases from J, with 11 bases between. This CDR3 is CASSFAPRDEQYF. Written as DNA, the CDR3 is TGTGCCAGCAGCTTTGCCCCCAGGGACGAGCAGTACTTC.

This clonotype was counted many times. The genes are TRBV29-1 and TRBJ2-7; no reliable D call. This CDR3 has 12 amino acids. Looked up from germline, CDR1 is SQVTM and CDR2 is ANQGSEA. The V end was cut by 3 bases, the J end by 2 bases, with 8 bases between. The CDR3 DNA is TGCAGCGTTGAGGGTACCCCCTACGAGCAGTACTTC. Translating it yields CSVEGTPYEQYF.

This clonotype was detected only a few times. This sequence joins TRBV5-4 and TRBJ2-3, with D unclear. Germline CDR1 SGHNT, CDR2 YYREEE (reference sequence). V gave up 6 bases and J gave up 4 bases, with 18 bases separating them. There are 15 residues in the CDR3. The chain's CDR3 is CASKVGTGSPDTQYF. DNA of the CDR3: TGTGCCAGCAAGGTTGGCACCGGAAGCCCAGATACGCAGTATTTT.

There are many counts of this clonotype. This rearrangement joins TRBV10-3 to TRBJ2-5, with 11 bases matching TRBD2. The V segment lost 4 bases and the J segment 4 bases; nucleotides outside the gene matches: 8. The CDR3 totals 16 residues. Germline-derived CDR1 and CDR2 are ENHRY and SYGVKD. CDR3 DNA sequence: TGTGCCATCAGTGCAACTAGCGGGAGCGGTCGAGAGACCCAGTACTTC. It codes for CAISATSGSGRETQYF.

There are a few counts of this clonotype. The CDR3 is CASSEGQGGFGYTF. DNA of the CDR3: TGTGCCAGCTCCGAAGGACAGGGAGGATTTGGCTACACCTTC. This chain connects TRBV18 to TRBJ1-2; 8 bases line up with TRBD1. This CDR3 spans 14 amino acids. CDR1 and CDR2 (germline): KGHSH, LQKENI. V lost 6 bases, J lost 7 bases, and 10 bases stayed unmatched. The whole variable domain, remainder taken from reference TRBV18 and TRBJ1-2, is NAGVMQNPRHLVRRRGQEARLRCSPMKGHSHVYWYRQLPEEGLKFMVYLQKENIIDESGMPKERFSAEFPKEGPSILRIQQVVRGDSAAYFCASSEGQGGFGYTFGSGTRLTVV.